This T cell receptor (beta chain) was sequenced during a study of shared clonotypes between healthy human individuals. CDR1 and CDR2 from the germline V gene are ENHRY and SYGVKD. The V and J ends lost 5 bases and 4 bases, in that order; junction bases with no gene match: 7. The CDR3 is 16 amino acids. The donors, all of them Caucasian adults, lived in Nashville, Tennessee. Every unsorted PBMC PCR replicate was loaded with 250 to 300 ng DNA, approximately 30,000 T cell genomes. Sequencing was performed with immunoSEQ multiplex PCR; in TCRdb, only in-frame clones are kept and a portion is missing. The sample yields about half a million clones, 79% seen once.

The sequence was collected from a woman between 40 and 55 years old in good health. Some clones in this sample may be carry-over from other donors' samples. The sample comprised PBMCs. The rearrangement joins TRBV10-3 to TRBJ2-1; 11 positions match TRBD2. CDR3 nucleotides: TGTGCCATCAGTCTCTCAACTAGCGGGAGTTACAATGAGCAGTTCTTC. Translated, it gives CAISLSTSGSYNEQFF.